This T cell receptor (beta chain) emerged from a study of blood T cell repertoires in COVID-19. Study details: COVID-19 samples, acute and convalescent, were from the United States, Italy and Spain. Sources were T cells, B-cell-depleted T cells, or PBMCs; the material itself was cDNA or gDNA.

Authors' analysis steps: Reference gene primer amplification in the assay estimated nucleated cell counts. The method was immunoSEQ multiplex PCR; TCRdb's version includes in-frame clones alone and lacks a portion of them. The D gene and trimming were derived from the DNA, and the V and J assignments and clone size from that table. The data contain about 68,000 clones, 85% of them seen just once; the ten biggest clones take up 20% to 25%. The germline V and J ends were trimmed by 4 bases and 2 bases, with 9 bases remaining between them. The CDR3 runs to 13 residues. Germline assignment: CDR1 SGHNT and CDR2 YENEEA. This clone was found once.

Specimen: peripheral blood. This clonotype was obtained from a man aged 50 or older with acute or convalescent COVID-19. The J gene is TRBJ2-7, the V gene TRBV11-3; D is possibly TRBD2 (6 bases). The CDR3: CASSWGDTYEQYF. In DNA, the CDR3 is TGTGCCAGCAGCTGGGGGGATACCTACGAGCAGTACTTC.